The next 2 T cell receptor beta chains were all read from a single sample in a study of T cell responses to AZD1222 COVID-19 vaccine. The data were produced by immunoSEQ multiplex PCR, yet TCRdb's version contains in-frame clones alone and is incomplete. This table holds 150,000 or so clones, roughly nine tenths found once. The sequenced sample was peripheral blood, obtained on day 0 of MenACWY control vaccination. The receptors here all came from an adult in good health.

This chain connects TRBV11-2 to TRBJ1-2; D may be TRBD1 (6 bases). From germline, CDR1 is SGHAT and CDR2 FQNNGV. With 3 bases removed from V and 4 bases from J, the gap between germline ends came to 9 bases. This CDR3 is built from 13 residues. The CDR3 region has the DNA TGTGCCAGCAGCTTGGGGGCGCTCTATGGCTACACCTTC. Amino acid sequence: CASSLGALYGYTF. Full variable domain (outside the CDR3, taken from reference TRBV11-2 and TRBJ1-2): EAGVAQSPRYKIIEKRQSVAFWCNPISGHATLYWYQQILGQGPKLLIQFQNNGVVDDSQLPKDRFSAERLKGVDSTLKIQPAKLEDSAVYLCASSLGALYGYTFGSGTRLTVV.

This chain links TRBV13 with TRBJ1-2, with TRBD1 as a possible D gene (5 bases). The germline V gene has CDR1 PRHDT and CDR2 FYEKMQ (reference sequence). The CDR3 is 13 amino acids. The V end was cut by 3 bases, the J end by 4 bases, with 9 bases between. The CDR3 spells CASSFTGTYGYTF. The CDR3 nucleotides read TGTGCCAGCAGCTTCACTGGGACCTATGGCTACACCTTC.